This T cell receptor beta chain was retrieved from a study of cytomegalovirus exposure and HLA in healthy donors. About the research overall: Unique TCRs from HLA-typed donors, roughly 87 million of them, were held in an early data release.

CDR1 is SEHNR and CDR2 is FQNEAQ in the germline V gene (reference sequence). The length of the CDR3 is 14 residues. Concerning this clone: The target antigen is unknown. The junction and the germline gene differ at one end; a read error may be behind it.

The study sampled nominally healthy donors, though unrecorded immune exposures were likely. The PCR contained 60 Vbeta and 13 Jbeta primers. Clones were read by immunoSEQ multiplex PCR, and TCRdb kept only the in-frame ones, dropping some. The sample consists of around 110,000 clones, around 80% of them appearing once. General study points: Sequencing depth roughly uniform across donors was assumed in presence/absence analyses.

The sequence derives from a man younger than 40 in good health and CMV-seropositive. The chain links TRBV7-9 to TRBJ2-7; 7 nucleotides align to TRBD1. Source material: PBMCs. The CDR3 DNA reads as TGTTCCAGCAGTTTCCGGGACAGTCACTACGAGCAGTACTTC. Its translation is CSSSFRDSHYEQYF.